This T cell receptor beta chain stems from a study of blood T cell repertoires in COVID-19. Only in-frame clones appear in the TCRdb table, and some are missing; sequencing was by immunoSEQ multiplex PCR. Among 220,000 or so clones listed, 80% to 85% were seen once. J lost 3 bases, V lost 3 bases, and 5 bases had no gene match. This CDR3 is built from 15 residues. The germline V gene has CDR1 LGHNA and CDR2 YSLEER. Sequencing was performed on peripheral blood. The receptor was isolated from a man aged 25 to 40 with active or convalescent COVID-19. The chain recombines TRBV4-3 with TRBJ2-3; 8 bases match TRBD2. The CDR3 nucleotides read TGCGCCAGCAGCCAGGGTAGCGGGATAACAGATACGCAGTATTTT. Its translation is CASSQGSGITDTQYF.